This T cell receptor (beta chain) is drawn from a study of STAT5B mutations in CD4+ large granular lymphocyte leukemia. Study-wide context: Healthy donors showed HLA-associated enrichment of the CDR3 'QG' motif.

Control samples were healthy donors' buffy coats. Study-wide results and caveats: Roughly a quarter of private leukemic clonotypes occurred rarely in other patients' non-leukemic repertoires. Without putative leukemic clones, patient CD4-sorted repertoires remained more clonal than healthy CD4+ repertoires.

TCRdb's table, derived via immunoSEQ multiplex PCR, lists solely in-frame clones and lacks some. The sample lists some 40,000 clones; 84% were seen once. Trimming took off 2 bases at V and 6 bases at J, with 16 bases between the two ends. Germline V gives CDR1 KGHSH, CDR2 LQKENI. The CDR3 runs to 16 residues. Note on this clone: Its matching antigen is unknown.

This receptor was obtained from a human donor in good health. The chain couples TRBV18 to TRBJ1-4; D might be TRBD1 (5 bases). Material for sequencing was CD4+ T cells from blood buffy coats. The CDR3 loop reads CASSPTGLSRDEKLFF. DNA for the CDR3: TGTGCCAGCTCACCAACAGGACTCAGCAGGGATGAAAAACTGTTTTTT.